The present T cell receptor (beta chain) was sequenced within a study of cytomegalovirus exposure and HLA in healthy donors. Looking at the study overall: An analysis done earlier identified 90 million to 120 million unique TCR beta sequences from roughly 190 million T cells. General study points: 16,951 TCR beta sequences were associated with HLA alleles at 0.05 false discovery rate in a later analysis.

The CDR3 totals 16 residues. V was clipped by 0 bases and J by 1 base, with 13 bases between them. Germline-derived CDR1 and CDR2 are SGHRS and YFSETQ. Healthy bone marrow donors made up the donor group. As for this clone: Its antigen is not identified.

The study ran its PCR with 60 Vbeta and 13 Jbeta primers. Study processing details: The authors later counted about 80 million unique TCR beta chains, approximately 12 million of them shared. Only in-frame clones appear in the TCRdb table, and some are missing; sequencing was by immunoSEQ multiplex PCR. The V and J calls and the clone size are those of that table, but D and trimming were determined from the DNA. The sample includes 150,000 to 200,000 clones, 85% to 90% of them seen just once. The sequence derives from a woman between 18 and 29 years old in good health and CMV-seronegative. The chain employs TRBV5-1 and TRBJ1-1, with D hard to call. The sequencing input was PBMCs. CDR3 DNA: TGCGCCAGCAGCTTGGAAGGTACGGGGAGGAACACTGAAGCTTTCTTT. Protein sequence: CASSLEGTGRNTEAFF.